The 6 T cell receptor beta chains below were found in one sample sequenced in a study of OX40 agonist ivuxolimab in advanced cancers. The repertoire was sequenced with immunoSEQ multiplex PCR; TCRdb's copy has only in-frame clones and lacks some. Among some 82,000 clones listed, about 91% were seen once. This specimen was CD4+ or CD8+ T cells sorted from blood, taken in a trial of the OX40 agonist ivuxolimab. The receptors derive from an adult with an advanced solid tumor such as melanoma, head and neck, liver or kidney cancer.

The CDR3 spells CASSIAASGGSEQFF. CDR3 DNA sequence: TGTGCCAGTAGTATAGCGGCTAGCGGGGGGAGTGAGCAGTTCTTC. The J gene is TRBJ2-1, the V gene TRBV19, with 11 bases fitting TRBD2. The V and J ends lost 1 base and 9 bases, in that order; junction bases with no gene match: 5. CDR1 and CDR2 (germline): LNHDA, SQIVND (reference sequence). This CDR3 region has 15 residues.

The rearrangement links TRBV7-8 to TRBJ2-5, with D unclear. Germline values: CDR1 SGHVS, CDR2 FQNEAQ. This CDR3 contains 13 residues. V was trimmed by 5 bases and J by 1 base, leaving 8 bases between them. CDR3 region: CASSLPGQETQYF. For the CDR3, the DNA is TGTGCCAGCAGCCTCCCGGGCCAAGAGACCCAGTACTTC.

The CDR3 DNA is TGTGCCAGCATCGGGGCTAGCGGGCGGAAAAACAATGAGCAGTTCTTC. It codes for CASIGASGRKNNEQFF. V is TRBV28 and J is TRBJ2-1, with TRBD2 matching 8 bases. The germline gives CDR1 MDHEN, CDR2 SYDVKM. Losses at the gene ends were 7 bases for V and 5 bases for J; bases not matched to a gene: 13. The CDR3 is 16 residues long.

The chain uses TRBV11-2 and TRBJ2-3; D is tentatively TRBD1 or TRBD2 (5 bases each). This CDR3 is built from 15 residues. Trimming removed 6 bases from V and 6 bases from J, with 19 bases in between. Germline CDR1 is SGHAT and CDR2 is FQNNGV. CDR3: CASSPGPLYMDTQYF. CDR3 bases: TGTGCCAGCAGTCCGGGACCCCTCTATATGGATACGCAGTATTTT.

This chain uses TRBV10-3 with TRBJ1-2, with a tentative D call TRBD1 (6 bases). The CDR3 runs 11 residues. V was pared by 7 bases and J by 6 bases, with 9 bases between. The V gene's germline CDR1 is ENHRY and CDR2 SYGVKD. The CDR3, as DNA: TGTGCCATCACTCCAGGGGATGGCTACACCTTC. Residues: CAITPGDGYTF.

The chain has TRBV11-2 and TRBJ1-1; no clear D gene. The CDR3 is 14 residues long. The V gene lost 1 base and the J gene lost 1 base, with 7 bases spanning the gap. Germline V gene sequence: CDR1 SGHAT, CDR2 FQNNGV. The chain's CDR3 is CASSLGHRNTEAFF. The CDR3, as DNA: TGTGCCAGCAGCTTAGGACACCGGAACACTGAAGCTTTCTTT.